These 8 T cell receptor beta chains share one sample of origin, sequenced in a study of T-cell reconstitution after alpha-beta-depleted transplantation in children. As it was prepared, the TCRbeta library received unique molecular identifiers. TCRdb processed the PCR reads anew with MiXCR; each CDR3 protein has one entry. The data contain 200,000 to 250,000 distinct CDR3 sequences, 11% of them singletons. The sequenced sample was PBMCs, obtained before TCRalphabeta/CD19-depleted stem cell transplant. Receptor source: a child younger than two with acute myeloid leukemia, due to receive a stem cell transplant.

This clonotype was seen ten or more times. J is TRBJ2-3 and V is TRBV4-2, with 10 bases that match TRBD2. The junction had 18 bases not matched to a gene; V was cut back by 4 bases and J by 2 bases. There are 20 residues in the CDR3. Germline V gene data show CDR1 as LGHNA and CDR2 as YNFKEQ. CDR3 loop: CASSRKGLGQREGSTDTQYF. The CDR3 region has the DNA TGTGCCAGCAGCCGAAAAGGGTTGGGCCAGCGGGAGGGATCCACAGATACGCAGTATTTT.

This clonotype was detected many times. The chain employs TRBV4-1 and TRBJ2-1; 11 bases fit TRBD2. Germline V lookup: CDR1 MGHRA, CDR2 YSYEKL. Trimming cost V 4 bases and J 2 bases; bases outside gene matches: 4. The CDR3 is 16 amino acids. The CDR3 nucleotides read TGCGCCAGCAGCCCCCCTAGCGGGAGGACCTACAATGAGCAGTTCTTC. Amino acids: CASSPPSGRTYNEQFF.

The chain uses TRBV27 and TRBJ2-7; D could derive from TRBD1 or TRBD2 (5 bases each). The CDR3 spans 13 residues. Per germline, CDR1 MNHEY and CDR2 SMNVEV (reference sequence). Trimming stripped 6 bases from V and 5 bases from J, with 14 bases between. In nucleotides, the CDR3 is TGTGCCAGCAGGCCTGGGACGGACAACGAGCAGTACTTC. The encoded protein is CASRPGTDNEQYF.

Many counts were recorded for this clonotype. The V call is TRBV29-1, the J call TRBJ1-1, with D unclear. This CDR3 is 13 amino acids long. Per the germline V gene, CDR1 is SQVTM and CDR2 is ANQGSEA. The ends were cut back, 4 bases at V and 4 bases at J, with 13 bases in the middle. The CDR3 nucleotides read TGCAGCGTTGGGGAGACCCTGGGCACTGAAGCTTTCTTT. As protein: CSVGETLGTEAFF.

Concerning this clonotype itself: Just one base apart from a much larger clone, this may be a read error. Here the CDR3 DNA reads TGTACCACCGGGACAGGGGCCAAAGAAGCTTTCTTT. This encodes CTTGTGAKEAFF. The chain uses TRBV12-3 or TRBV12-4 and TRBJ1-1; 10 bases are shared with TRBD1. The CDR3 contains 12 residues.

The sample holds many counts of this clonotype. This chain joins TRBV10-2 and TRBJ2-2; possible D gene TRBD1, 7 bases. V dropped 0 bases and J dropped 6 bases, with 14 bases sitting between them. From germline, CDR1 is WSHSY and CDR2 SAAADI. The CDR3 is 16 amino acids. The CDR3 DNA sequence: TGCGCCAGCAGTGAGTCATATCCAGGGGGGCCCGGGGAGCTGTTTTTT. This codes for CASSESYPGGPGELFF.

Ten or more counts support this clonotype. The rearrangement uses TRBV7-9 and TRBJ2-3; D is ambiguous. The CDR3 is made up of 15 amino acids. Per the germline V gene, CDR1 is SEHNR and CDR2 is FQNEAQ (reference sequence). Trimming took off 3 bases at V and 2 bases at J, with 12 bases between the two ends. The CDR3 protein is CASSLALAFTDTQYF. In DNA, the CDR3 is TGTGCCAGCAGCTTGGCTTTGGCCTTCACAGATACGCAGTATTTT.

This chain uses TRBV18 with TRBJ2-3; D remains ambiguous. The CDR3 runs 15 residues. The V and J ends lost 3 bases and 2 bases respectively, with 12 bases between them. From germline, CDR1 is KGHSH and CDR2 LQKENI. The CDR3 coding sequence is TGTGCCAGCTCACCGGGCGGCAGGTCCACAGATACGCAGTATTTT. Its protein is CASSPGGRSTDTQYF.